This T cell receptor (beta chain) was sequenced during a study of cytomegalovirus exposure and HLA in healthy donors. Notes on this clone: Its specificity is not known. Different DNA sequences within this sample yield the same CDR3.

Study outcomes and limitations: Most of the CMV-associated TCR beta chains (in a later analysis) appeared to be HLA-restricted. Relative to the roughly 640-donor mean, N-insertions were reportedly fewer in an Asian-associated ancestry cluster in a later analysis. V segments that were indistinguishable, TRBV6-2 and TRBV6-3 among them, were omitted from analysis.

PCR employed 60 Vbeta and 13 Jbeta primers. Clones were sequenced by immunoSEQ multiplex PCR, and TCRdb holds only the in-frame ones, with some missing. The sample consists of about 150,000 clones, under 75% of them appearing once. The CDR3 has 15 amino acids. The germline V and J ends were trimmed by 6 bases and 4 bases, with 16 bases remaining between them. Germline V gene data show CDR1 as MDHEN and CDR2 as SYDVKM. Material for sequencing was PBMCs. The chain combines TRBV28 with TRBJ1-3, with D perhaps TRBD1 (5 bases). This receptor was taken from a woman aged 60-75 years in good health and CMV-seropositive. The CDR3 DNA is TGTGCCAGCAGCCCGCCGGGGGGAACGGGAAACACCATATATTTT. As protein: CASSPPGGTGNTIYF.